This T cell receptor (delta chain) was sequenced for a study of intestinal T cells in coeliac disease (dated by TCRdb to 2020 to 2021). The study in broad terms: In the TRG cohort, coeliac patients were much younger than controls, with a mean age of roughly 15 years compared with 50 to 70 years. Duodenal biopsies from 30 to 40 coeliac disease patients and 21 non-coeliac controls were included in a second, larger TCR-gamma (TRG) cohort. All coeliac patients in the TRD cohort had raised anti-tissue transglutaminase antibodies, while no controls did. The TCR-delta (TRD) cohort included duodenal biopsies from approximately 11 coeliac disease patients and approximately 11 non-coeliac controls.

The research as a whole found: Age was significantly different between the coeliac and control groups, but splitting the analysis by age did not give a significant classification. It was not possible to tell repeated CDR3 amino acid sequences apart from PCR duplicates. FFPE-derived DNA was found to be relatively degraded, and loss of a proportion of TCR sequences in each sample was likely caused by this degradation. Clustering based on TRG put most of the 54 biopsies (about 94%) in the right class, and the reported leave-one-out accuracy was about 90%. All 20 or so biopsies in training were correctly classified by TRD kmer-based clustering, and a leave-one-out accuracy of 91% was reported.

Notes on this clone: The target of this receptor is not known. No base quality values were provided; no much bigger clone lies one nucleotide off.

Genomic DNA was extracted with the QIAamp DNA FFPE tissue kit from ten 5-um FFPE scrolls per case. Fully anonymised formalin-fixed paraffin-embedded duodenal biopsies surplus to diagnostic needs were used to test TCR repertoire-based classification of coeliac disease. The library was generated by multiplex PCR. The Biomed-2 kit was used to amplify TRD repertoires in bulk from approximately 0.15 ug of biopsy DNA. Before sequencing, the purified TRD amplicons were combined in equal amounts to make an approximately 4 nM library. TRD libraries were sequenced on an Illumina MiSeq using v3 chemistry with 2 x 300 cycles. In the original analysis: FastX removed reads in which more than 10% of nucleotides fell below the per-patient third-quartile quality score. Alignment of reads was performed with IMGT/HighV-QUEST so that V, D and J genes were assigned, CDR3 regions were identified and functionality was assessed. Sequences were converted to amino acids, and every sequence predicted to be non-functional was removed. CDR3s were split into kmers with and without positional annotation, PCA was performed on kmer frequencies, and samples were clustered using all 1023 combinations of PCs 1-10. Classification was validated by leave-one-out cross-validation, in which parameters were re-optimised on the remaining samples each time. Using the vegan R package, Shannon diversity was calculated from repeated random subsamples whose size matched the lowest read count. For TCRdb, the public reads were processed anew by CATT, and duplicate DNA sequences were folded into one row. It is TCRdb's table, rather than the study itself, that gives the V and J calls and clone size. The sample data list hundreds of delta-chain clones, and about 60% of these were observed just once. The top ten clonotypes cover 35% to 40% of the sample.

For CDR1 and CDR2, the germline V gene lists TSWWSYY and QGS. V has 4 bases trimmed and J has 0 bases trimmed; junction bases matching no gene number 18. The CDR3 runs 20 residues from the cysteine to the phenylalanine. CDR3 DNA only is kept here, 60 bases in frame from base 1. The chain employs TRDV1 and TRDJ1; 9 middle bases align to TRDD2. No J segment appears in TCRdb, so it was assigned here by matching the sequence to germline. Sequencing input: a duodenal biopsy. This TCR came from a human donor with celiac disease. This receptor has the CDR3 CALGGPSYVWDTAYTDKLIF. The nucleotide sequence is given as TGTGCTCTTGGGGGACCTTCCTACGTTTGGGATACAGCGTACACCGATAAACTCATCTTT.